The subject of this entry is one T cell receptor (beta chain). What it binds is not known. Germline V gene lookup returns CDR1 SNHLY and CDR2 FYNNEI. Trimming removed 6 bases from V and 16 bases from J, with 19 bases in between. The CDR3 loop spans 12 amino acids. Repertoires were generated with immunoSEQ multiplex PCR, while TCRdb's copy carries only in-frame clones and drops some. The table shows about 120,000 clones, with just over 90% occurring only once. This record belongs to a study of T cell clones after liver transplantation. Study-level findings and limits: These preliminary findings come from unstandardized post-transplant sampling times. Low donor cell numbers restricted donor-reactive repertoire measurement in a couple of subjects.

This TCR came from a human patient who received a liver transplant. Among the T cells, some may be from the graft donor. The sample was CD4+ T cells from blood, taken 12 months after liver transplant. This chain joins TRBV2 and TRBJ2-1; D might be TRBD2 (6 bases). The CDR3 spells CASSLQREWNFF. The CDR3 DNA sequence: TGTGCCAGCAGCCTTCAACGGGAGTGGAACTTCTTC.